Presented here are 30 T cell receptor beta chains from one specimen sequenced in a study of beta chain features in type 1 diabetes (dated by TCRdb to the late 2010s). Receptor libraries were prepared by the immunoSEQ multiplex PCR assay. The entire amount of isolated RNA was reverse transcribed using the High Capacity cDNA Reverse Transcription Kit, so the sequenced TCRB transcripts were expressed ones. In its TCRdb copy, this immuneACCESS table keeps in-frame sequences only and misses some clones. Where compared with another copy, unresolved V genes explain less than half of these, and the others have no known cause. Within this sample are 330,000 or so clones, with roughly a fifth of them counted one time only. The ten largest clonotypes hold about 0.045% of the sample. Sample: naive CD4+ T cells from blood. The sample's cell subset or site, from its label and the paper: true naive CD4+ T cells. The origin of the receptors is a woman between 18 and 30 years old in good health.

CDR3 coding DNA: TGTGCCAGCAGCTTAGGGACCGGGACAGGTTACGAGCAGTACTTC. Its translation is CASSLGTGTGYEQYF. The gene calls are TRBV7-2 and TRBJ2-7; 8 bases line up with TRBD1. The CDR3 has 15 amino acids. With 1 base clipped from V and 4 bases from J, the junction kept 6 bases outside the gene matches. Looked up from germline, CDR1 is SGHTA and CDR2 is FQGNSA. Using reference TRBV7-2 and TRBJ2-7 for the parts outside the CDR3, the full variable domain is GAGVSQSPSNKVTEKGKDVELRCDPISGHTALYWYRQSLGQGLEFLIYFQGNSAPDKSGLPSDRFSAERTGGSVSTLTIQRTQQEDSAVYLCASSLGTGTGYEQYFGPGTRLTVT.

This clone was picked up a small number of times. V gene TRBV30 combines with J gene TRBJ2-2; the D gene is possibly TRBD2 (5 bases). Germline lookup yields CDR1 GTSNPN and CDR2 SVGIG (reference sequence). Trimming left V 5 bases short and J 5 bases short, with 9 bases between. The CDR3 consists of 12 residues. The CDR3: CAWGSSTGELFF. The CDR3 DNA sequence: TGTGCCTGGGGGAGTAGTACCGGGGAGCTGTTTTTT.

V gene TRBV5-1 combines with J gene TRBJ2-2; a possible D gene is TRBD1 (6 bases). Germline lookup yields CDR1 SGHRS and CDR2 YFSETQ. The V end was cut by 3 bases, the J end by 6 bases, with 12 bases between. The CDR3 sequence is 14 residues long. CDR3 sequence (DNA): TGCGCCAGCAGCTGGTTAGGACAGTCCGGGGAGCTGTTTTTT. This encodes CASSWLGQSGELFF.

The chain couples TRBV5-1 to TRBJ1-1; maybe TRBD1 (5 bases). Trimming cost V 4 bases and J 3 bases, with 13 bases left between them. CDR3 length equals 14 residues. Germline CDR1 is SGHRS and CDR2 is YFSETQ. As DNA, the CDR3 is TGCGCCAGCAGCAGCGAGGGGACTTACACTGAAGCTTTCTTT. Its translation is CASSSEGTYTEAFF.

The rearrangement links TRBV7-9 to TRBJ2-1; 10 bases are shared with TRBD2. Germline CDR1 and CDR2: SEHNR and FQNEAQ (reference sequence). This CDR3 contains 15 residues. With V trimmed by 4 bases and J by 5 bases, 5 bases remained unmatched. The CDR3: CASSSPSGRDNEQFF. The CDR3 coding sequence is TGTGCCAGCAGCTCCCCTAGCGGGAGAGACAATGAGCAGTTCTTC.

The rearrangement joins TRBV4-1 to TRBJ2-5; 10 nucleotides line up with TRBD2. The J segment lost 2 bases and the V segment lost 3 bases, leaving 3 bases of the junction unmatched. Germline lookup yields CDR1 MGHRA and CDR2 YSYEKL. CDR3 length: 15 amino acids. In DNA form, the CDR3 reads TGCGCCAGCAGCCAGTTGACTAGCGGGCAAGAGACCCAGTACTTC. This gives the protein CASSQLTSGQETQYF.

The table lists this clone with a few counts. The rearrangement links TRBV11-2 to TRBJ2-1, with D unclear. Trimming cost V 3 bases and J 7 bases, with 4 bases left between them. This CDR3 is 11 amino acids long. Germline V gives CDR1 SGHAT, CDR2 FQNNGV. CDR3 in amino acids: CASSFLNEQFF. CDR3 sequence (DNA): TGTGCCAGCAGCTTCCTTAATGAGCAGTTCTTC.

The CDR3 protein is CAIRLAGDEQFF. CDR3 sequence (DNA): TGTGCCATCCGCCTAGCGGGTGATGAGCAGTTCTTC. This sequence joins TRBV10-3 and TRBJ2-1, with 8 positions matching TRBD2. The CDR3 loop spans 12 amino acids. V trimming: 8 bases; J trimming: 8 bases; junction bases outside the gene matches: 5. Per germline, CDR1 ENHRY and CDR2 SYGVKD.

This clone was observed a few times. CDR3 protein: CAWRKTGMNYNEQFF. CDR3 DNA: TGTGCCTGGAGAAAAACAGGGATGAACTACAATGAGCAGTTCTTC. V gene TRBV30 combines with J gene TRBJ2-1; a weak D match, TRBD1 (6 bases). The CDR3 is 15 amino acids. Germline V CDR1 and CDR2: GTSNPN, SVGIG (reference sequence). Between the trimmed V and J ends, which lost 3 bases and 3 bases, there was a span of 15 bases.

This clone was observed once. The chain has TRBV9 and TRBJ1-3; 8 bases line up with TRBD1. The V gene end was trimmed by 7 bases and the J gene end by 4 bases; junction bases not matched to a gene: 7. Germline lookup yields CDR1 SGDLS and CDR2 YYNGEE. The CDR3 totals 14 residues. For the CDR3, the DNA is TGTGCCAGCGGTCCGGGACAGGTCGGAAACACCATATATTTT. This encodes CASGPGQVGNTIYF.

The chain carries TRBV4-2 and TRBJ2-5, with TRBD2 identical over 9 bases. V gave up 1 base and J gave up 7 bases; unmatched junction bases: 7. The CDR3 contains 15 residues. CDR1 LGHNA and CDR2 YNFKEQ come from the germline V gene. DNA of the CDR3: TGTGCCAGCAGCCAAGGACTAGCGGAAAGGGGGACCCAGTACTTC. Translation gives CASSQGLAERGTQYF.

There are a few counts of this clone. V is TRBV15 and J is TRBJ2-6, with TRBD1 matching over 10 bases. CDR3 length: 16 amino acids. After removal of 7 bases from V and 4 bases from J, the junction contained 7 bases not matched to a gene. The germline V gene has CDR1 LNHNV and CDR2 YYDKDF (reference sequence). The CDR3 loop reads CATTKDRGTGANVLTF. CDR3 DNA: TGTGCCACCACCAAGGACAGGGGGACGGGGGCCAACGTCCTGACTTTC.

This clone was found a few times. The rearrangement links TRBV7-9 to TRBJ2-5, with a weak D call TRBD2 (5 bases). CDR1 is SEHNR, CDR2 FQNEAQ, per germline (reference sequence). The CDR3 has 14 residues. Trimming stripped 7 bases from V and 2 bases from J, with 14 bases between. The CDR3 DNA is TGTGCCAGCATCGAAAACGGACTTCAAGAGACCCAGTACTTC. As protein: CASIENGLQETQYF.

This clone was recorded a few times. The chain uses TRBV21-1 and TRBJ1-6; the DNA was not used to check the table's D call, TRBD1. TRBV21-1 is designated a pseudogene. There are 16 residues in the CDR3. The CDR3 protein is CASSMGTGGENSPLHF. CDR3 DNA: TGTGCCAGCAGCATGGGGACAGGGGGCGAAAATTCACCCCTCCACTTT.

This clone was counted only a few times. V and J are TRBV7-3 and TRBJ2-7; tentative D call: TRBD1 (6 bases). CDR3 size: 14 residues. CDR1 and CDR2 (germline): SGHTA, FQGTGA. The V end lost 1 base, the J end lost 5 bases, and 12 bases lay between the germline ends. CDR3 sequence (DNA): TGTGCCAGCAGCTTAAACCCAGGGGCCCACGAGCAGTACTTC. It translates to CASSLNPGAHEQYF.

This clone was seen a handful of times. V is TRBV30 and J is TRBJ1-5; D gene unclear. V was cut by 2 bases and J by 9 bases, with 17 bases left in between. This CDR3 region has 14 residues. Germline V gene lookup returns CDR1 GTSNPN and CDR2 SVGIG (reference sequence). The CDR3, as DNA: TGTGCCTGGAGTCTCACCGGAGCCGATGGGCCCCAGCATTTT. Translating it yields CAWSLTGADGPQHF.

There are a few counts of this clone. V is TRBV7-8 and J is TRBJ2-7, with a tentative D call TRBD1 (6 bases). This CDR3 contains 15 residues. V lost 0 bases and J lost 0, with 9 bases in between. CDR1 is SGHVS, CDR2 FQNEAQ, per germline. The CDR3 DNA is TGTGCCAGCAGCTTAGCCTGGACAGTCTCCTACGAGCAGTACTTC. It codes for CASSLAWTVSYEQYF.

This clone was counted only a few times. The V gene is TRBV5-1, the J gene TRBJ2-3, with D maybe TRBD1 (5 bases). Germline CDR1 SGHRS, CDR2 YFSETQ. With 4 bases removed from V and 3 bases from J, the gap between germline ends came to 12 bases. The CDR3 has 14 amino acids. The CDR3 spells CASSVGQVTDTQYF. CDR3 sequence (DNA): TGCGCCAGCAGCGTCGGACAAGTTACAGATACGCAGTATTTT.

V is TRBV11-2 and J is TRBJ1-4, with TRBD1 matching 9 bases. The CDR3 is made up of 16 amino acids. Germline V gene lookup returns CDR1 SGHAT and CDR2 FQNNGV. V shed 0 bases, J shed 8 bases, and the junction held 7 bases outside the gene matches. The CDR3 loop reads CASSLDLGTGNEKLFF. DNA for the CDR3: TGTGCCAGCAGCTTAGATCTCGGGACAGGGAACGAAAAACTGTTTTTT.

The gene calls are TRBV2 and TRBJ2-5; D might be TRBD1 (7 bases). V lost 4 bases, J lost 4 bases, and 19 bases lay in between. This CDR3 is 16 amino acids long. Germline V gives CDR1 SNHLY, CDR2 FYNNEI. CDR3 loop: CASSGLGPGGIETQYF. CDR3 nucleotide sequence: TGTGCCAGCAGTGGTCTTGGGCCAGGGGGGATAGAGACCCAGTACTTC.

The CDR3 spells CASSYDKTEAFF. CDR3 nucleotide sequence: TGTGCCAGCAGTTACGACAAGACTGAAGCTTTCTTT. The gene calls are TRBV6-6 and TRBJ1-1; D unresolved. Trimming removed 2 bases from V and 5 bases from J, with 6 bases in between. The V gene's germline CDR1 is MNHNY and CDR2 SVGAGI (reference sequence). This CDR3 has 12 residues.

The chain employs TRBV25-1 and TRBJ1-1; D not resolved. The CDR3 has 16 amino acids. Germline V gene data show CDR1 as MGHDK and CDR2 as SYGVNS. V lost 4 bases to trimming and J lost 1 base, with 16 bases between them. The CDR3 DNA sequence: TGTGCCAGCAGTGTCGAGGCAGCAGTTTCGAACACTGAAGCTTTCTTT. This codes for CASSVEAAVSNTEAFF.

CDR3 in amino acids: CASLDIGRNEQFF. Here the CDR3 DNA reads TGTGCCAGTCTAGACATTGGGAGGAATGAGCAGTTCTTC. The V and J genes are TRBV6-1 and TRBJ2-1, with a tentative D call TRBD2 (6 bases). The CDR3 loop spans 13 amino acids. Deletions cut 9 bases from V and 7 bases from J, with 16 bases between. Germline V lookup: CDR1 MNHNS, CDR2 SASEGT.

The chain recombines TRBV25-1 with TRBJ2-5; tentative D call: TRBD2 (7 bases). The CDR3 is 15 residues long. The V end lost 1 base, the J end lost 4 bases, and 13 bases lay between the germline ends. Germline V lookup: CDR1 MGHDK, CDR2 SYGVNS. The CDR3 nucleotides are TGTGCCAGCAGTGAATTTAGGGGGGGCGGAGAGACCCAGTACTTC. This sequence encodes CASSEFRGGGETQYF. Drawing the rest from reference TRBV25-1 and TRBJ2-5, the complete variable domain is EADIYQTPRYLVIGTGKKITLECSQTMGHDKMYWYQQDPGMELHLIHYSYGVNSTEKGDLSSESTVSRIRTEHFPLTLESARPSHTSQYLCASSEFRGGGETQYFGPGTRLLVL.

This rearrangement joins TRBV6-5 to TRBJ2-2, with TRBD1 as a possible D gene (6 bases). This CDR3 region has 14 residues. Trimming removed 7 bases from V and 4 bases from J, with 13 bases in between. CDR1 and CDR2 from the germline V gene are MNHEY and SVGAGI. The CDR3 here is CASTNRVSTGELFF. CDR3 nucleotide sequence: TGTGCCAGCACCAACAGGGTTTCCACCGGGGAGCTGTTTTTT.

The rearrangement uses TRBV28 and TRBJ2-4, with D maybe TRBD2 (6 bases). V lost 2 bases and J lost 8, with 19 bases in between. Per germline, CDR1 MDHEN and CDR2 SYDVKM. The CDR3 is 16 amino acids. CDR3 sequence reads: CASSLKDLGGTDIQYF. CDR3 DNA sequence: TGTGCCAGCAGTTTAAAGGATCTTGGAGGGACGGACATTCAGTACTTC.

As for this clone: Distinct nucleotide sequences in the sample also encode this CDR3. This rearrangement joins TRBV5-4 to TRBJ2-3; D remains ambiguous. The CDR3 loop spans 13 amino acids. Trimming stripped 0 bases from V and 3 bases from J, with 5 bases between. Germline V CDR1 and CDR2: SGHNT, YYREEE (reference sequence). The CDR3 here is CASSLAGTDTQYF. The CDR3 DNA sequence: TGTGCCAGCAGCTTGGCCGGGACAGATACGCAGTATTTT.

This clone has more than one count but fewer than ten. CDR3 in DNA: TGTGCCTGCTGGGACAGGGGGCTGGCCTATGGCTACACCTTC. This codes for CACWDRGLAYGYTF. V is TRBV30 and J is TRBJ1-2, with 12 bases that match TRBD1. Trimming removed 6 bases from V and 4 bases from J; junction bases left unmatched: 6. CDR1 is GTSNPN, CDR2 SVGIG, per germline (reference sequence). The CDR3 length is 14 residues.

The genes are TRBV25-1 and TRBJ2-2, with unresolved D. Germline V gene data show CDR1 as MGHDK and CDR2 as SYGVNS. The V end was cut by 8 bases, the J end by 0 bases, with 7 bases between. The CDR3 sequence is 13 residues long. CDR3 in DNA: TGTGCCAGCGGCTCCTCGAACACCGGGGAGCTGTTTTTT. It yields the protein CASGSSNTGELFF.

This chain connects TRBV19 to TRBJ2-2, with D perhaps TRBD2 (5 bases). Deletions cut 6 bases from V and 7 bases from J, with 12 bases between. Looked up from germline, CDR1 is LNHDA and CDR2 is SQIVND (reference sequence). The length of the CDR3 is 13 residues. The CDR3 is CASRTDLYGELFF. The CDR3 nucleotides read TGTGCCAGTAGGACGGACTTGTACGGGGAGCTGTTTTTT.